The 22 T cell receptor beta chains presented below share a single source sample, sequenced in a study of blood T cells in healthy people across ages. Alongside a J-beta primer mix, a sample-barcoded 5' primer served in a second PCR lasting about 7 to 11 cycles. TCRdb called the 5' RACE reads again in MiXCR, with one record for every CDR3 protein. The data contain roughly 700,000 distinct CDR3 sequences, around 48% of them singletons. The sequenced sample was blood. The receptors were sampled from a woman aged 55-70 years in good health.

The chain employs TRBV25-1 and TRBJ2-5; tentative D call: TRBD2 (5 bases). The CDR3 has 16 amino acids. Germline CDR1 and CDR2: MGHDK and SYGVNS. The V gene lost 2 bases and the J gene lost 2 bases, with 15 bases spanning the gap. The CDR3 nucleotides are TGTGCCAGCAGTGAAGGTAGGAGAAGAGGGCAAGAGACCCAGTACTTC. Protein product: CASSEGRRRGQETQYF.

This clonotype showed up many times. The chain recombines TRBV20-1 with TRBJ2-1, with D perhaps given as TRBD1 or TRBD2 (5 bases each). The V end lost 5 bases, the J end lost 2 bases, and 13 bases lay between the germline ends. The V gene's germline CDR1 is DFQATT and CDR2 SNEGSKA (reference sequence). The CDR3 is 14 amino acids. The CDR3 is CSAPQLGAYNEQFF. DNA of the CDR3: TGCAGTGCTCCTCAACTAGGGGCCTACAATGAGCAGTTCTTC.

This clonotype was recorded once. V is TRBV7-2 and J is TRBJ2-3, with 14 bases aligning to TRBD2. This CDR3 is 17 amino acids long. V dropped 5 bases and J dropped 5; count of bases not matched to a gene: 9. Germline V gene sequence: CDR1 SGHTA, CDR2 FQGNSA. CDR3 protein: CASSPGTSGRGGDTQYF. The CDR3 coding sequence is TGTGCCAGCAGCCCGGGGACTAGCGGGAGAGGGGGAGATACGCAGTATTTT.

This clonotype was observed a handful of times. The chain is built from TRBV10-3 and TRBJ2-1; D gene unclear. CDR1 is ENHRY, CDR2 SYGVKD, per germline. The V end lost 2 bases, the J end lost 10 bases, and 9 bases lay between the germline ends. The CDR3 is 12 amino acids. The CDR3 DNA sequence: TGTGCCATCAGTGAGACCGCTTGGGAGCAGTTCTTC. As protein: CAISETAWEQFF.

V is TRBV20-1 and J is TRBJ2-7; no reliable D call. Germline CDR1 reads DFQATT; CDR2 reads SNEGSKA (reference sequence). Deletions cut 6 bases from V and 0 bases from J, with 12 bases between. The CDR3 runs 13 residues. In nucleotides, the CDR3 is TGCAGTGCCATCAGCGAGAACTCCTACGAGCAGTACTTC. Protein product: CSAISENSYEQYF.

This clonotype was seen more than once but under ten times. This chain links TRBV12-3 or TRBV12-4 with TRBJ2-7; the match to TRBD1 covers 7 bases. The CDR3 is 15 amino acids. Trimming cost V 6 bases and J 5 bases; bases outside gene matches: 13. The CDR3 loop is CASRFRQGLGDEQYF. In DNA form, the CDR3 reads TGTGCCAGCAGATTCCGACAGGGTCTAGGCGACGAGCAGTACTTC.

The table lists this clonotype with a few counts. The CDR3 DNA sequence: TGCAGCGTTGAGGCCGGGACAAACTACGAGCAGTACTTC. It encodes CSVEAGTNYEQYF. The V gene is TRBV29-1, the J gene TRBJ2-7, with a weak D call TRBD1 (6 bases). The CDR3 runs 13 residues. Trimming left V 3 bases short and J 3 bases short, with 12 bases between. Germline assignment: CDR1 SQVTM and CDR2 ANQGSEA.

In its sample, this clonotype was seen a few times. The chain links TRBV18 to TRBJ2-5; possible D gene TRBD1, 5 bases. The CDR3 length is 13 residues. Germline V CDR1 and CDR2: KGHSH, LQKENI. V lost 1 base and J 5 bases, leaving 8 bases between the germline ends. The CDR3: CASSPQGKETQYF. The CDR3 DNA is TGTGCCAGCTCACCACAGGGGAAGGAGACCCAGTACTTC.

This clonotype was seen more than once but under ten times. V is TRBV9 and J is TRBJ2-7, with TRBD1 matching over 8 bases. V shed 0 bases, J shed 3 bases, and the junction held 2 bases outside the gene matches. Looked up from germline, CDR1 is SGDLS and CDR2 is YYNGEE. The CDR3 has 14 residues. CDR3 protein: CASSVVDRGYEQYF. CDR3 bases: TGTGCCAGCAGCGTAGTCGACAGGGGCTACGAGCAGTACTTC.

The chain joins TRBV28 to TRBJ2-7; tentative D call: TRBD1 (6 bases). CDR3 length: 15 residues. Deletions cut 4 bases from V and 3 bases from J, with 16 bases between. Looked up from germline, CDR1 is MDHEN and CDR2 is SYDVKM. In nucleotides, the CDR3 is TGTGCCAGCAGTTCGGACCGAGGGGACAACTACGAGCAGTACTTC. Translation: CASSSDRGDNYEQYF.

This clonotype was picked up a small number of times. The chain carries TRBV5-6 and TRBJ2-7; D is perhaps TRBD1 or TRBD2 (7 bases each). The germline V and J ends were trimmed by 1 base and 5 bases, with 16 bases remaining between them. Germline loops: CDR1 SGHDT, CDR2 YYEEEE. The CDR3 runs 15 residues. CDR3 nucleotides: TGTGCCAGCAGCTTGAGATTGGGAGGGGGCGACGAGCAGTACTTC. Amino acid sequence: CASSLRLGGGDEQYF.

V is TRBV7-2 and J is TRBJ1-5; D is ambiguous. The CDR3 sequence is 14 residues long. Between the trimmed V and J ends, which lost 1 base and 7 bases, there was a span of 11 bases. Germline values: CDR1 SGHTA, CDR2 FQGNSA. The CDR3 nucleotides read TGTGCCAGCAGCTTAGAGCGACGTGGGCAGCCCCAGCATTTT. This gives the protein CASSLERRGQPQHF.

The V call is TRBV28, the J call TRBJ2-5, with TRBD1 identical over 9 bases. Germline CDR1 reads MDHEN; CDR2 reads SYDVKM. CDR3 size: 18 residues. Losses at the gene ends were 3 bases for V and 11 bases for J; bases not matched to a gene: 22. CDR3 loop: CASSLSGTGPQGDNEQYF. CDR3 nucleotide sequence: TGTGCCAGCAGTTTGAGCGGGACAGGGCCACAGGGGGACAATGAGCAGTACTTC.

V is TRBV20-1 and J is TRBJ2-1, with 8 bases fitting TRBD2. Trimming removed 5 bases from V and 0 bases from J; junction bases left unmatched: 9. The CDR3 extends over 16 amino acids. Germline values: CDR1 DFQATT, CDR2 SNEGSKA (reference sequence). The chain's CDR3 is CSAQHMLAGSYNEQFF. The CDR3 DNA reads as TGCAGTGCTCAGCACATGCTAGCGGGCTCCTACAATGAGCAGTTCTTC.

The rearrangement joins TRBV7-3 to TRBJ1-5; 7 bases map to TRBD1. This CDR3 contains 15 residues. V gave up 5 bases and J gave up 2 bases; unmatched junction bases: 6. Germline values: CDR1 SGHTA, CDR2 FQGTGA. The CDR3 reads CASSPQGGGNQPQHF. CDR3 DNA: TGTGCCAGCAGCCCCCAGGGGGGGGGCAATCAGCCCCAGCATTTT.

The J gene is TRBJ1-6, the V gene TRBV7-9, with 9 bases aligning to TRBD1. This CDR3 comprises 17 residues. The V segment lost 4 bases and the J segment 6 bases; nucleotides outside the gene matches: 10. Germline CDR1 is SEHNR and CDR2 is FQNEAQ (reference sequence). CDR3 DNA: TGTGCCAGCAGCTCACCGGGACAGGGTTTGGCTAATTCACCCCTCCACTTT. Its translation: CASSSPGQGLANSPLHF.

The DNA of the CDR3 is TGTGCCAGCAGTGAAGGGACAGGGGATTTCTACGAGCAGTACTTC. Protein sequence: CASSEGTGDFYEQYF. The V gene is TRBV2, the J gene TRBJ2-7; 9 bases agree with TRBD1. Germline V lookup: CDR1 SNHLY, CDR2 FYNNEI. The J segment lost 3 bases and the V segment lost 1 base, leaving 4 bases of the junction unmatched. CDR3 length: 15 residues.

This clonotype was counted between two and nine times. CDR3 coding DNA: TGCACCGCGGGCTTGCAGCGGAGGGATGAGCAGTTCTTC. Translated, it gives CTAGLQRRDEQFF. This chain joins TRBV29-1 and TRBJ2-1; D is perhaps TRBD2 (6 bases). The CDR3 totals 13 residues. CDR1 is SQVTM and CDR2 is ANQGSEA in the germline V gene.

For the CDR3, the DNA is TGTGCCAGCAGCTTAGGGGGATCCATCCAAGAGACCCAGTACTTC. Translating it yields CASSLGGSIQETQYF. The chain recombines TRBV7-3 with TRBJ2-5; D is tentatively TRBD1 or TRBD2 (5 bases each). V was cut by 2 bases and J by 1 base, with 11 bases left in between. The V gene's germline CDR1 is SGHTA and CDR2 FQGTGA. This CDR3 is built from 15 residues.

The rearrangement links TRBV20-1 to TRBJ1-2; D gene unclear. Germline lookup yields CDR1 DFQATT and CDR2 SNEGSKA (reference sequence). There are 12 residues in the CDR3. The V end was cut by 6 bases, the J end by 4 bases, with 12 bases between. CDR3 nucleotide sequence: TGCAGTGCCGTCCCCGATAGCTATGGCTACACCTTC. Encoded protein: CSAVPDSYGYTF.

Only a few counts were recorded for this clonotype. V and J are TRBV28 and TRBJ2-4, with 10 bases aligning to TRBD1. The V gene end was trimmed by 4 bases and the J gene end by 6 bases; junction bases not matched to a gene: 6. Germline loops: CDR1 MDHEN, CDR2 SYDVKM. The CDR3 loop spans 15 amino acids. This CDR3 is CASSSAGTGANIQYF. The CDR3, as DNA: TGTGCCAGCAGTTCGGCCGGGACAGGGGCAAACATTCAGTACTTC.

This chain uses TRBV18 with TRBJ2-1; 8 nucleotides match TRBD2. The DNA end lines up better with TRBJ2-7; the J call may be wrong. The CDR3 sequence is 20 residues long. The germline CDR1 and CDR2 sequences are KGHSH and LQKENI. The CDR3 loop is CASSPGATRGSGGSYNEQYF. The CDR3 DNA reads TGTGCCAGCTCACCAGGAGCTACCCGGGGGAGCGGGGGCTCCTACAATGAGCAGTACTTC.